Each of the 21 T cell receptor beta chains below was sequenced from the same sample in a study of T cell repertoires in cytomegalovirus infection (dated by TCRdb to about 2019). The instrument was an Illumina HiSeq 1500. TCRdb trimmed the raw reads at Q25, called clones with MiXCR and kept productive beta chains. Identical CDR3 proteins give one entry, which carries the most common genes and DNA. For this sample the table gives about 530,000 distinct CDR3 sequences, of which 26% were detected only once. Together, the top ten hold less than 15% of the sample. Material for sequencing was PBMCs. The receptor set was obtained from a human donor in good health (CMV status not recorded). Some clones in this sample may be carry-over from other donors' samples.

V usage is TRBV5-8 and J usage is TRBJ2-1; D is perhaps TRBD1 (6 bases). CDR3 length equals 16 residues. Germline V CDR1 and CDR2: SGHTS, YDEGEE. The germline V and J ends were trimmed by 6 bases and 4 bases, with 20 bases remaining between them. The CDR3 DNA reads as TGTGCCAGCACCATGGGGACAATCCTGGGGTACAATGAGCAGTTCTTC. Amino acids: CASTMGTILGYNEQFF. The full variable domain, its missing parts supplied by reference TRBV5-8 and TRBJ2-1, is EAGVTQSPTHLIKTRGQQATLRCSPISGHTSVYWYQQALGLGLQFLLWYDEGEERNRGNFPPRFSGRQFPNYSSELNVNALELEDSALYLCASTMGTILGYNEQFFGPGTRLTVL.

This clonotype was seen a few times. V usage is TRBV28 and J usage is TRBJ2-3, with a weak D call TRBD2 (6 bases). CDR3 length: 15 amino acids. Germline CDR1 is MDHEN and CDR2 is SYDVKM. Trimming took off 5 bases at V and 5 bases at J, with 17 bases between the two ends. In DNA form, the CDR3 reads TGTGCCAGCAGTGGAGCCTCTCTGGGGGGAGATACGCAGTATTTT. It translates to CASSGASLGGDTQYF.

This clonotype was counted a few times. The rearrangement links TRBV7-2 to TRBJ1-1, with a weak D call TRBD1 (6 bases). V lost 1 base to trimming and J lost 10 bases, with 13 bases between them. The CDR3 totals 13 residues. Per germline, CDR1 SGHTA and CDR2 FQGNSA. CDR3 region: CASSLEQGMSAFF. CDR3 in DNA: TGTGCCAGCAGCTTAGAACAGGGTATGTCAGCTTTCTTT.

The chain combines TRBV11-3 with TRBJ1-2; TRBD1 matches 7 bases. V dropped 6 bases and J dropped 3; count of bases not matched to a gene: 10. The CDR3 runs 15 residues. CDR1 and CDR2 from the germline V gene are SGHNT and YENEEA. The CDR3 is CASRSSQGGHYGYTF. The CDR3 coding sequence is TGTGCCAGCAGATCCAGCCAGGGGGGCCACTATGGCTACACCTTC.

The rearrangement uses TRBV6-6 and TRBJ2-7; 8 nucleotides agree with TRBD1. CDR1 is MNHNY, CDR2 SVGAGI, per germline (reference sequence). The CDR3 has 14 residues. Trimming cost V 6 bases and J 4 bases; bases outside gene matches: 8. The CDR3 DNA reads TGTGCCAGCAGACATGGACAGGGTTCTTACGAGCAGTACGTC. This sequence encodes CASRHGQGSYEQYV.

The chain joins TRBV28 to TRBJ2-2, with 13 bases that match TRBD2. The length of the CDR3 is 17 residues. Germline V gene lookup returns CDR1 MDHEN and CDR2 SYDVKM. V shed 4 bases and J 7 bases; nucleotides not matched to a gene: 9. The CDR3 region is CASSSELAGGRSGELFF. CDR3 DNA: TGTGCCAGCAGTTCGGAACTAGCGGGAGGGCGGAGCGGGGAGCTGTTTTTT.

The rearrangement uses TRBV28 and TRBJ2-7, with TRBD1 identical over 7 bases. V trimming: 5 bases; J trimming: 3 bases; junction bases outside the gene matches: 10. The germline CDR1 and CDR2 sequences are MDHEN and SYDVKM. This CDR3 is built from 15 residues. DNA for the CDR3: TGTGCCAGCAGTGACGTAAGGGGGCCGGACTACGAGCAGTACTTC. Protein product: CASSDVRGPDYEQYF.

This clonotype has ten or more counts. This chain connects TRBV7-8 to TRBJ2-1, with 10 nucleotides matching TRBD2. This CDR3 is built from 18 residues. The germline gives CDR1 SGHVS, CDR2 FQNEAQ. Trimming at V came to 5 bases and at J to 0 bases, leaving 10 bases not matched to a gene. CDR3 sequence: CASSPRTSGGSSYNEQFF. CDR3 coding DNA: TGTGCCAGCAGCCCCAGGACTAGCGGAGGGAGCTCCTACAATGAGCAGTTCTTC.

This clonotype was found a few times. This rearrangement joins TRBV11-3 to TRBJ1-1, with a weak D call TRBD1 (5 bases). Per germline, CDR1 SGHNT and CDR2 YENEEA. This CDR3 comprises 15 residues. V was pared by 5 bases and J by 1 base, with 14 bases between. The DNA for the CDR3 is TGTGCCAGCAGCATTTGGGACGGATCGAACACTGAAGCTTTCTTT. It codes for CASSIWDGSNTEAFF. Based on the CDR3 plus reference TRBV11-3 and TRBJ1-1, the full variable domain is EAGVVQSPRYKIIEKKQPVAFWCNPISGHNTLYWYLQNLGQGPELLIRYENEEAVDDSQLPKDRFSAERLKGVDSTLKIQPAELGDSAVYLCASSIWDGSNTEAFFGQGTRLTVV.

V usage is TRBV4-3 and J usage is TRBJ1-4, with D maybe TRBD1 (5 bases). Germline assignment: CDR1 LGHNA and CDR2 YSLEER. Trimming took off 0 bases at V and 8 bases at J, with 13 bases between the two ends. The CDR3 is 15 residues long. The CDR3 sequence: CASSQDEGVGEKLFF. The DNA of the CDR3 is TGCGCCAGCAGCCAAGATGAAGGGGTGGGCGAAAAACTGTTTTTT.

This chain uses TRBV28 with TRBJ2-1, with 8 bases identical to TRBD2. CDR3 size: 16 residues. Looked up from germline, CDR1 is MDHEN and CDR2 is SYDVKM. Trimming at V came to 6 bases and at J to 9 bases, leaving 16 bases not matched to a gene. The CDR3 DNA is TGTGCCAGCAGAACCTCGGGAGCGGGAGAATCCGGTGAGCAGTTCTTC. This encodes CASRTSGAGESGEQFF.

The chain links TRBV4-3 to TRBJ2-2, with 9 bases fitting TRBD2. This CDR3 spans 16 amino acids. Trimming at V came to 1 base and at J to 3 bases, leaving 3 bases not matched to a gene. CDR1 is LGHNA, CDR2 YSLEER, per germline. The CDR3 DNA reads as TGCGCCAGCAGCCAAGCTGCGGGAGGGTACACCGGGGAGCTGTTTTTT. It translates to CASSQAAGGYTGELFF.

This clonotype was picked up a small number of times. V is TRBV12-3 or TRBV12-4 and J is TRBJ2-3; possibly TRBD1 for D (5 bases). The length of the CDR3 is 15 residues. V was pared by 2 bases and J by 8 bases, with 17 bases between. The CDR3 DNA reads as TGTGCCAGCAGTTTAATGTCCAGGGTCAAGGGTACGCAGTATTTT. The encoded protein is CASSLMSRVKGTQYF.

This clonotype has just a few counts. The chain joins TRBV2 to TRBJ1-3; D may be TRBD1 (6 bases). V was cut by 1 base and J by 4 bases, with 11 bases left in between. The CDR3 is 15 residues long. Germline CDR1 is SNHLY and CDR2 is FYNNEI. CDR3 nucleotide sequence: TGTGCCAGCAGTGAAGGGGGGGCACTGGGAAACACCATATATTTT. It yields the protein CASSEGGALGNTIYF.

In the case of this clonotype: A much larger clone lies one base from this, so it may be a read error. The genes are TRBV7-4 and TRBJ2-4; D not certain. The CDR3 length is 11 residues. Per the germline V gene, CDR1 is SGHVT and CDR2 is SQSDAQ. V shed 3 bases and J shed 6 bases, with 3 bases lying between them. This CDR3 is CASSFGNIQYF. In DNA, the CDR3 is TGTGCCAGCAGCTTCGGAAACATTCAGTACTTC. Drawing the rest from reference TRBV7-4 and TRBJ2-4, the complete variable domain is GAGVSQSPRYKVAKRGRDVALRCDSISGHVTLYWYRQTLGQGSEVLTYSQSDAQRDKSGRPSGRFSAERPERSVSTLKIQRTEQGDSAVYLCASSFGNIQYFGAGTRLSVL.

The chain recombines TRBV20-1 with TRBJ2-3, with unresolved D. The CDR3 length is 15 residues. The germline gives CDR1 DFQATT, CDR2 SNEGSKA (reference sequence). Deletions cut 3 bases from V and 0 bases from J, with 13 bases between. CDR3 amino acids: CSASRWFASTDTQYF. The CDR3 DNA reads TGCAGTGCTAGCCGGTGGTTCGCAAGCACAGATACGCAGTATTTT.

Ten or more counts support this clonotype. The gene calls are TRBV7-9 and TRBJ1-1, with D perhaps matching TRBD1 (5 bases). CDR1 is SEHNR and CDR2 is FQNEAQ in the germline V gene (reference sequence). V lost 1 base to trimming and J lost 5 bases, with 8 bases between them. The CDR3 covers 13 residues. CDR3 sequence (DNA): TGTGCCAGCAGCTTAGAGGGACGGACTGAAGCTTTCTTT. Translating gives CASSLEGRTEAFF.

This clonotype was counted a single time. Because the CDR3 is missing its conserved closing phenylalanine or tryptophan, this is likely a read error. The chain couples TRBV12-3 or TRBV12-4 to TRBJ1-2; D possibly corresponds to TRBD1 (6 bases). The CDR3 has 13 residues. V was cut by 6 bases and J by 2 bases, with 10 bases left in between. The CDR3 sequence is CASSSGQNYGYTL. The CDR3 coding sequence is TGTGCCAGCAGCTCTGGACAGAACTATGGCTACACCCTC.

This clonotype was found a few times. The V gene is TRBV27, the J gene TRBJ1-1; D ambiguous. Trimming cost V 4 bases and J 3 bases, with 15 bases left between them. The CDR3 contains 15 residues. The V gene's germline CDR1 is MNHEY and CDR2 SMNVEV (reference sequence). The CDR3 nucleotides read TGTGCCAGCAGTTCTCCCTCGGACGGATACACTGAAGCTTTCTTT. The encoded protein is CASSSPSDGYTEAFF.

This chain joins TRBV7-2 and TRBJ1-1; D not resolved. Per the germline V gene, CDR1 is SGHTA and CDR2 is FQGNSA. V lost 2 bases and J lost 6, with 4 bases in between. The CDR3 has 11 residues. CDR3 sequence: CASSLLAEAFF. In nucleotides, the CDR3 is TGTGCCAGCAGCTTATTAGCTGAAGCTTTCTTT.

The rearrangement uses TRBV12-3 or TRBV12-4 and TRBJ1-1, with D unresolved. CDR3 length: 12 amino acids. V shed 8 bases and J shed 1 base, with 8 bases lying between them. In nucleotides, the CDR3 is TGTGCCAGCGTTAATACGAACACTGAAGCTTTCTTT. Encoded protein: CASVNTNTEAFF.